The 7 T cell receptor beta chains below come from one sample, sequenced in a study of blood T cell repertoires in COVID-19 (dated by TCRdb to the early 2020s). Receptor amplification or capture employed the immunoSEQ multiplex PCR assay. TCRdb took this table from immuneACCESS and kept in-frame rearrangements with V and J called. Such tables lack part of the clones; where checked against another copy, unresolved V genes explain under half of the gap, and the rest is unexplained. The sample includes 100,000 to 150,000 clones, with 85% to 90% observed a single time. The ten top clones hold 3.2% of the sample. Specimen: peripheral blood. Receptors originate from a woman aged 80 or over with COVID-19, enrolled during active disease.

The rearrangement joins TRBV6-1 to TRBJ1-6, with D unresolved. Germline values: CDR1 MNHNS, CDR2 SASEGT. Trimming took off 2 bases at V and 19 bases at J, with 15 bases between the two ends. This CDR3 has 12 amino acids. CDR3 protein: CASSERTNNPHF. The CDR3 DNA reads TGTGCCAGCAGTGAAAGAACTAACAACCCTCACTTT.

V gene TRBV6-5 combines with J gene TRBJ1-2; the D gene is possibly TRBD1 (5 bases). This CDR3 contains 14 residues. Germline CDR1 is MNHEY and CDR2 is SVGAGI. The germline V and J ends were trimmed by 3 bases and 6 bases, with 14 bases remaining between them. Here the CDR3 DNA reads TGTGCCAGCAGTTATCAGCCAGGGCGGAATGGCTACACCTTC. It yields the protein CASSYQPGRNGYTF.

The genes are TRBV6-1 and TRBJ2-1; 8 nucleotides line up with TRBD2. The CDR3 is 15 amino acids. V dropped 5 bases and J dropped 8; count of bases not matched to a gene: 11. In germline, CDR1 is MNHNS, CDR2 SASEGT. As DNA, the CDR3 is TGTGCCAGCAGTCCTGAAACTAGCGGTCTCTATGAGCAGTTCTTC. Its translation is CASSPETSGLYEQFF.

CDR3 sequence (DNA): TGTGCCAGCAGTCCTGGACTGGACTATGGCTACACCTTC. As protein: CASSPGLDYGYTF. The V gene is TRBV6-6, the J gene TRBJ1-2, with D unclear. This CDR3 contains 13 residues. Trimming took off 5 bases at V and 3 bases at J, with 10 bases between the two ends. Germline-derived CDR1 and CDR2 are MNHNY and SVGAGI (reference sequence).

The chain couples TRBV5-1 to TRBJ1-3, with D hard to call. This CDR3 has 16 amino acids. V was cut by 0 bases and J by 0 bases, with 10 bases left in between. CDR1 SGHRS and CDR2 YFSETQ come from the germline V gene. CDR3 residues: CASSLETGISGNTIYF. The CDR3 coding sequence is TGCGCCAGCAGCTTGGAGACGGGAATCTCTGGAAACACCATATATTTT.

The gene calls are TRBV6-5 and TRBJ2-5; no firm D call. With 7 bases removed from V and 7 bases from J, the gap between germline ends came to 16 bases. CDR3 length: 13 residues. Per the germline V gene, CDR1 is MNHEY and CDR2 is SVGAGI. The CDR3 DNA is TGTGCCAGCACAAACGAGGCTGCGGTGACCCAGTACTTC. It specifies CASTNEAAVTQYF.

V usage is TRBV5-1 and J usage is TRBJ2-2, with TRBD2 matching 10 bases. CDR1 is SGHRS and CDR2 is YFSETQ in the germline V gene. This CDR3 comprises 15 residues. After removal of 2 bases from V and 4 bases from J, the junction contained 2 bases not matched to a gene. CDR3 sequence reads: CASSLLAGTTGELFF. The CDR3 DNA reads as TGCGCCAGCAGCTTACTAGCGGGAACCACCGGGGAGCTGTTTTTT.